Detailed here is one TCR beta chain. Its antigen is still unknown. The record originates from a study of T-cell memory formation after mild COVID-19. Study overall: TCR clusters mostly belonged to single donors.

Study-wide results and limits: CD4+ bias marked clones expanding day 15 to 37, unlike balanced contracting clones.

This CDR3 has 10 residues. The V end was cut by 9 bases, the J end by 4 bases, with 6 bases between. The germline gives CDR1 MNHEY, CDR2 SMNVEV (reference sequence). One entry per CDR3 protein results from TCRdb running MiXCR on the 5' RACE reads. Of 300,000 to 400,000 distinct CDR3 sequences in the sample, around 13% were seen once. The sample consisted of PBMCs or a T cell subset sorted from them (not recorded which). This TCR came from a man aged 18 to 29 who had mild COVID-19 (a few samples of this study predate the infection). Cell type and time point are not known. This chain links TRBV27 with TRBJ2-5, with D possibly TRBD1 on 5 matching bases. The DNA for the CDR3 is TGTGCCAGGCAGGGAGAGACCCAGTACTTC. It yields the protein CARQGETQYF.